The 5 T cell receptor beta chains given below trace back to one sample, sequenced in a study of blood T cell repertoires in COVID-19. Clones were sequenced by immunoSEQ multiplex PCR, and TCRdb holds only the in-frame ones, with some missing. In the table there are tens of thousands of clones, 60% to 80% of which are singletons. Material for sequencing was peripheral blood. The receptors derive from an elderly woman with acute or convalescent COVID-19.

The CDR3: CASSRTDSSYEQYF. CDR3 coding DNA: TGCGCCAGCAGCCGGACAGACAGCTCCTACGAGCAGTACTTC. V is TRBV5-1 and J is TRBJ2-7, with D maybe TRBD1 (6 bases). Germline values: CDR1 SGHRS, CDR2 YFSETQ. The CDR3 has 14 residues. V was shortened by 4 bases and J by 0 bases, with 11 bases between the two germline ends.

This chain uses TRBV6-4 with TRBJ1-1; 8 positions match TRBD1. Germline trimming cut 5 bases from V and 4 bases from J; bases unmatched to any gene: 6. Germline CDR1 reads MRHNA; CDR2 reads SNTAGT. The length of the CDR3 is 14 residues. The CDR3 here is CASSSQQGGTEAFF. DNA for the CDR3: TGTGCCAGCAGTTCTCAACAGGGGGGCACTGAAGCTTTCTTT.

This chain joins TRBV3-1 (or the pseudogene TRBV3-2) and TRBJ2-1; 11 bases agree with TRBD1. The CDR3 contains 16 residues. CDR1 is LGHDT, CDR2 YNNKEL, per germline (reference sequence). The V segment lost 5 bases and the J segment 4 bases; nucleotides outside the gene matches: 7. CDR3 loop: CASSNRGTGGYNEQFF. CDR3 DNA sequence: TGTGCCAGCAGCAATCGAGGGACAGGGGGTTACAATGAGCAGTTCTTC.

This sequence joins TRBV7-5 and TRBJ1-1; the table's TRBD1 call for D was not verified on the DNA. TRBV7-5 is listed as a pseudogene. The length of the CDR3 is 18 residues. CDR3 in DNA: TGTGTCAGAAGCTCTAGATCCGGGACAGGGGCAGGGAACACTGAAGCTTTCTTT. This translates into CVRSSRSGTGAGNTEAFF.

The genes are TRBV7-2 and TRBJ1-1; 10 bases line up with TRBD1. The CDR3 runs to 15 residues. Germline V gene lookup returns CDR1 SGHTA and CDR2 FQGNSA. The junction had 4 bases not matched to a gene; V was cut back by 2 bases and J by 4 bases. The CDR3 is CASSLRQGATTEAFF. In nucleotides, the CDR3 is TGTGCCAGCAGCTTACGACAGGGGGCGACCACTGAAGCTTTCTTT. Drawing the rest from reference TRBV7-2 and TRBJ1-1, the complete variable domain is GAGVSQSPSNKVTEKGKDVELRCDPISGHTALYWYRQSLGQGLEFLIYFQGNSAPDKSGLPSDRFSAERTGGSVSTLTIQRTQQEDSAVYLCASSLRQGATTEAFFGQGTRLTVV.